This record looks at one TCR beta chain sequence and its context. The protocol was immunoSEQ multiplex PCR, while the TCRdb copy is restricted to in-frame clones and leaves out a portion. The table records about 100,000 clones, around nine tenths of them present only once. The CDR3 is 13 residues long. The junction had 6 bases not matched to a gene; V was cut back by 8 bases and J by 5 bases. CDR1 and CDR2 from the germline V gene are SGHDT and YYEEEE. These data belong to a study of blood T cell repertoires in COVID-19. Study context: In each case, the material was cDNA or gDNA derived from T cells, B-cell-depleted T cells, or PBMCs.

The V and J genes are TRBV5-6 and TRBJ1-2; 10 positions match TRBD1. Sequencing was performed on peripheral blood. This sequence originates from a woman aged 30 to 39 with acute or convalescent COVID-19. As DNA, the CDR3 is TGTGCCAGTAGACAGGGGGCGGGATATGGCTACACCTTC. Amino acid sequence: CASRQGAGYGYTF.